This T cell receptor (beta chain) was observed in a study of T cell repertoires in aging, cancer and after chemotherapy. Amplification of TCR beta used genomic DNA extracted from peripheral blood. Per the germline V gene, CDR1 is LGHNA and CDR2 is YSLEER. The CDR3 is 13 amino acids. Between the trimmed V and J ends, which lost 4 bases and 2 bases, there was a span of 7 bases. Multiplex touch-down PCR with TRB-A/B primers amplified rearranged V-D-J TRB sequences. TCRdb reanalysed the multiplex PCR reads using MiXCR and keeps one entry per CDR3 protein. The sample lists around 13,000 distinct CDR3 sequences, approximately 27% occurring once.

The sequence was collected from a human donor with a blood cancer. Sequencing was carried out using blood. The chain is built from TRBV4-3 and TRBJ2-3, with no clear D. CDR3 nucleotides: TGCGCCAGCAGCCCCCGCAACACAGATACGCAGTATTTT. Its translation is CASSPRNTDTQYF.